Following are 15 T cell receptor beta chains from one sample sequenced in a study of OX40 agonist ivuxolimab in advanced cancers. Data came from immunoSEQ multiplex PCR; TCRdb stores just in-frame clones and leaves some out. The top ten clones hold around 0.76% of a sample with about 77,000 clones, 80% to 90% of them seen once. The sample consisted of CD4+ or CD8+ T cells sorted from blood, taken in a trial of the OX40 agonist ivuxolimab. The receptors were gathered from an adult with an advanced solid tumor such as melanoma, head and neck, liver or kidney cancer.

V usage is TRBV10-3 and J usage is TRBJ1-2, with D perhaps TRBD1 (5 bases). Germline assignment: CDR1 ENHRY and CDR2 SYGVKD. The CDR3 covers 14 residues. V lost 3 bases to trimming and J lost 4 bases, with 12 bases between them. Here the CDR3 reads CAISDGTRTYGYTF. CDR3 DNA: TGTGCCATCAGTGACGGGACGAGGACCTATGGCTACACCTTC.

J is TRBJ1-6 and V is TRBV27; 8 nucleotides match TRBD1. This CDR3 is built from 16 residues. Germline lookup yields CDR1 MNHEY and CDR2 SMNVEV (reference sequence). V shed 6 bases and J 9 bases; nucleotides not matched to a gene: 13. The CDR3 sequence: CASSLWTGISSSPLHF. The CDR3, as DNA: TGTGCCAGCAGCTTGTGGACAGGGATTAGTAGTTCACCCCTCCACTTT.

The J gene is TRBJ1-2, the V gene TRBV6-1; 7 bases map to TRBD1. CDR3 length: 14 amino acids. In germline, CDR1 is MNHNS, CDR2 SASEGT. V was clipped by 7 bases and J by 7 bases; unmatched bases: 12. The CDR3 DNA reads TGTGCCAGCACCAGGGGGAATCTCCCTAGTGGCTACACCTTC. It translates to CASTRGNLPSGYTF.

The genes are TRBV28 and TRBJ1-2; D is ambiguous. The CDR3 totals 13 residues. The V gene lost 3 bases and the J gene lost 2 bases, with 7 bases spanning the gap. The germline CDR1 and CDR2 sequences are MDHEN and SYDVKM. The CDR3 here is CASSLEGNYGYTF. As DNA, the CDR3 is TGTGCCAGCAGTTTGGAGGGAAACTATGGCTACACCTTC.

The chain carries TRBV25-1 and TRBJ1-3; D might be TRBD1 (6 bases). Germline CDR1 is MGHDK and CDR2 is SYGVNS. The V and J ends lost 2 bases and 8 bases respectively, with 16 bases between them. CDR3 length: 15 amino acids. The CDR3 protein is CASSEMRGRGYTIYF. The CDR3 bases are TGTGCCAGCAGTGAAATGAGAGGCAGGGGCTACACCATATATTTT.

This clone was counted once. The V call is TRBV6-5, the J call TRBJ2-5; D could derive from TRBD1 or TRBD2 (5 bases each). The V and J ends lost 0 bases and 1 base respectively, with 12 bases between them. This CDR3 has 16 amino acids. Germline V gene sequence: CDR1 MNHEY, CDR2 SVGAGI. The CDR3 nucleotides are TGTGCCAGCAGTTACTCGGCAGGGAGTCCCCAAGAGACCCAGTACTTC. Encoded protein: CASSYSAGSPQETQYF.

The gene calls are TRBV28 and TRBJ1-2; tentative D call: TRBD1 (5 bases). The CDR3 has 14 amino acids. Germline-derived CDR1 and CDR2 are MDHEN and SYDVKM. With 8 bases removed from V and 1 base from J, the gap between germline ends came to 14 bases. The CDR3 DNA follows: TGTGCCAGCCGCTACTCCAGGGTTAACTATGGCTACACCTTC. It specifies CASRYSRVNYGYTF.

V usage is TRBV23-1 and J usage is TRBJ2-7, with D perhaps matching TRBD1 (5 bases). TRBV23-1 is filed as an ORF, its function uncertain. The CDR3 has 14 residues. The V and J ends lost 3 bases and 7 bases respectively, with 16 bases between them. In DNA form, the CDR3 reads TGCGCCAGCAGTCACTCGACAGTCCGTTGGGAGCAGTACTTC. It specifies CASSHSTVRWEQYF.

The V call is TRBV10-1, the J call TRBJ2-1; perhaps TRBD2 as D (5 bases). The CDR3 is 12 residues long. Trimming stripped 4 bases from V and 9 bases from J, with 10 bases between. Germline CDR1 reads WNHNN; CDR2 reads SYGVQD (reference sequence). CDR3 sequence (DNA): TGCGCCAGCAGTGGAGCGGCCCTTGAGCAGTTCTTC. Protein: CASSGAALEQFF.

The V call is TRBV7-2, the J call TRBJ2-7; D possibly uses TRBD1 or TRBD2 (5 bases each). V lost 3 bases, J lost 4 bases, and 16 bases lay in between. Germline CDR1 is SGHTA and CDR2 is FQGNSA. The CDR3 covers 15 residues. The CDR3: CASSLGGGDGYEQYF. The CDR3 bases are TGTGCCAGCAGCTTGGGTGGGGGAGACGGATACGAGCAGTACTTC.

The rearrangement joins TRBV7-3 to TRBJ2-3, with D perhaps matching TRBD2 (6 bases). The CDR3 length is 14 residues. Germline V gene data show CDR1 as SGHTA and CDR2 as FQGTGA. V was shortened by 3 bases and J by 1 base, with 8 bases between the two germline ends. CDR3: CASSFGGGTDTQYF. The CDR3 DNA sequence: TGTGCCAGCAGCTTCGGCGGGGGCACAGATACGCAGTATTTT.

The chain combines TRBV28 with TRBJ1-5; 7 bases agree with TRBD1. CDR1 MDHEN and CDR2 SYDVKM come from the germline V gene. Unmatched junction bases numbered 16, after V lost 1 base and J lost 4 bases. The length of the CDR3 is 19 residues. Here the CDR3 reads CASSLFALRQGQSNQPQHF. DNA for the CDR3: TGTGCCAGCAGTTTATTCGCCCTAAGACAGGGTCAATCGAATCAGCCCCAGCATTTT.

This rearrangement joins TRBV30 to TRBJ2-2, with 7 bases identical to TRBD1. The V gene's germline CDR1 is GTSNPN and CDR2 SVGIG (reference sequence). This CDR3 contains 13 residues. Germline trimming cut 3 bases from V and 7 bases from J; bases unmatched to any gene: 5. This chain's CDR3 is CAWRTGVDGELFF. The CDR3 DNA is TGTGCCTGGAGAACAGGGGTGGACGGGGAGCTGTTTTTT.

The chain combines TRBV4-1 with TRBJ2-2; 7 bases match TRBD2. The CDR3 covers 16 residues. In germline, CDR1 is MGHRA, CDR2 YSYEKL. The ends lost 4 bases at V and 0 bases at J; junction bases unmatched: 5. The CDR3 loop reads CASSLRDYPNTGELFF. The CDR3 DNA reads TGCGCCAGCAGCCTGCGGGACTACCCGAACACCGGGGAGCTGTTTTTT.

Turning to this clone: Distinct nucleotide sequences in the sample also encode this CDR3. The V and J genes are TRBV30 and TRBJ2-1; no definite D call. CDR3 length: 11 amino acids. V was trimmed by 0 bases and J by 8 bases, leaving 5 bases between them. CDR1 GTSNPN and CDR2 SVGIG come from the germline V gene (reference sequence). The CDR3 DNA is TGTGCCTGGAGTGTACGTGATGAGCAGTTCTTC. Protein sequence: CAWSVRDEQFF.